Listed here are 21 T cell receptor beta chains from one sample, sequenced in a study of T-cell memory formation after mild COVID-19. TCRdb ran MiXCR on the 5' RACE reads and lists one entry per CDR3 protein. This table holds hundreds of thousands of distinct CDR3 sequences, 15% to 20% found once. The material sequenced was PBMCs or a T cell subset sorted from them (not recorded which). Every receptor here comes from a young man who had mild COVID-19 (a few samples of this study predate the infection). Cell type and time point are not known.

The genes are TRBV18 and TRBJ2-3; D is unclear. The CDR3 has 11 amino acids. CDR1 is KGHSH and CDR2 is LQKENI in the germline V gene. V lost 2 bases and J 5 bases, leaving 2 bases between the germline ends. The CDR3 DNA follows: TGTGCCAGCTCACCAGAAGATACGCAGTATTTT. Translating gives CASSPEDTQYF.

At least ten counts were recorded for this clonotype. This sequence joins TRBV7-2 and TRBJ2-6; no firm D call. Germline CDR1 reads SGHTA; CDR2 reads FQGNSA. This CDR3 comprises 16 residues. V lost 5 bases and J lost 0, with 11 bases in between. The CDR3 DNA reads TGTGCCAGCAGCCTGGACGGTAGCTCTGGGGCCAACGTCCTGACTTTC. This encodes CASSLDGSSGANVLTF.

The chain joins TRBV10-3 to TRBJ1-2; D gene uncertain. Trimming took off 0 bases at V and 4 bases at J, with 12 bases between the two ends. Germline V CDR1 and CDR2: ENHRY, SYGVKD. The CDR3 runs 15 residues. CDR3 sequence reads: CAISESVVYGYGYTF. The CDR3 DNA follows: TGTGCCATCAGTGAGTCTGTGGTATATGGCTATGGCTACACCTTC.

This clonotype occurred many times. The genes are TRBV27 and TRBJ2-7; D call uncertain. Trimming removed 1 base at V and 4 bases at J, with 11 bases between. This CDR3 contains 14 residues. Germline-derived CDR1 and CDR2 are MNHEY and SMNVEV (reference sequence). The CDR3 loop reads CASSLWVGRYEQYF. The CDR3 coding sequence is TGTGCCAGCAGTTTATGGGTAGGACGATACGAGCAGTACTTC.

The CDR3 loop is CASSVVLAGNTDTQYF. Written as DNA, the CDR3 is TGTGCCAGCAGCGTAGTTCTAGCGGGGAACACAGATACGCAGTATTTT. The chain combines TRBV9 with TRBJ2-3, with TRBD2 matching over 9 bases. There are 16 residues in the CDR3. After removal of 0 bases from V and 2 bases from J, the junction contained 4 bases not matched to a gene. Germline CDR1 and CDR2: SGDLS and YYNGEE.

V gene TRBV7-9 combines with J gene TRBJ2-3, with 9 bases identical to TRBD2. The CDR3 contains 17 residues. CDR1 and CDR2 from the germline V gene are SEHNR and FQNEAQ (reference sequence). With V trimmed by 5 bases and J by 1 base, 10 bases remained unmatched. CDR3 region: CASSPLIAGVGTDTQYF. For the CDR3, the DNA is TGTGCCAGCAGCCCACTAATAGCGGGGGTAGGCACAGATACGCAGTATTTT.

This clonotype was detected ten times or more. The chain joins TRBV6-5 to TRBJ2-3; D gene ambiguous. The germline V gene has CDR1 MNHEY and CDR2 SVGAGI. The V gene lost 0 bases and the J gene lost 2 bases, with 15 bases spanning the gap. The CDR3 contains 17 residues. CDR3 loop: CASSYSTDPLTTDTQYF. The DNA for the CDR3 is TGTGCCAGCAGTTACTCTACCGACCCGCTCACCACAGATACGCAGTATTTT.

This sequence joins TRBV6-5 and TRBJ1-1; TRBD1 might be the D (5 bases). Trimming cost V 8 bases and J 3 bases, with 16 bases left between them. The CDR3 is 14 residues long. Germline assignment: CDR1 MNHEY and CDR2 SVGAGI. CDR3 amino acids: CASAGQGDDTEAFF. CDR3 DNA sequence: TGTGCCAGCGCGGGGCAGGGAGATGACACTGAAGCTTTCTTT.

The chain has TRBV12-3 or TRBV12-4 and TRBJ1-3; tentative D call: TRBD1 (5 bases). CDR3 length: 17 amino acids. Deletions cut 1 base from V and 0 bases from J, with 13 bases between. CDR3 bases: TGTGCCAGCAGTTTAGTTGGTCTGGGGGACTCTGGAAACACCATATATTTT. Translated, it gives CASSLVGLGDSGNTIYF.

CDR3 residues: CASSQVWLAGGPTQYF. The CDR3 DNA reads as TGCGCCAGCAGCCAAGTCTGGCTAGCGGGGGGGCCAACGCAGTATTTT. The chain combines TRBV4-3 with TRBJ2-3; 12 nucleotides align to TRBD2. Losses at the gene ends were 1 base for V and 9 bases for J; bases not matched to a gene: 8. The CDR3 consists of 16 residues. Germline CDR1 LGHNA, CDR2 YSLEER.

The chain employs TRBV11-2 and TRBJ2-5; possibly TRBD2 for D (7 bases). Germline CDR1 and CDR2: SGHAT and FQNNGV. Trimming took 2 bases from V and 3 from J, leaving 13 bases between them. CDR3 length: 15 residues. CDR3 in DNA: TGTGCCAGCAGCTTAACGGGGGGCAGGGAAGAGACCCAGTACTTC. It yields the protein CASSLTGGREETQYF.

The chain carries TRBV19 and TRBJ2-5, with D unresolved. Germline loops: CDR1 LNHDA, CDR2 SQIVND (reference sequence). Between the trimmed V and J ends, which lost 6 bases and 5 bases, there was a span of 13 bases. There are 13 residues in the CDR3. CDR3 bases: TGTGCCAGTAGCCGCAGCGTTCAGGAGACCCAGTACTTC. This translates into CASSRSVQETQYF.

V and J are TRBV10-3 and TRBJ2-5, with D unresolved. This CDR3 is 15 amino acids long. V gave up 3 bases and J gave up 2 bases, with 13 bases separating them. Germline V gene data show CDR1 as ENHRY and CDR2 as SYGVKD. DNA for the CDR3: TGTGCCATCAGTGACTCGAAGGGCACGCAAGAGACCCAGTACTTC. It translates to CAISDSKGTQETQYF.

There are a few counts of this clonotype. V usage is TRBV7-9 and J usage is TRBJ1-2; 7 positions match TRBD1. The junction had 7 bases not matched to a gene; V was cut back by 11 bases and J by 1 base. Germline CDR1 and CDR2: SEHNR and FQNEAQ (reference sequence). The CDR3 loop spans 13 amino acids. This CDR3 is CAARRDSNYGYTF. CDR3 bases: TGTGCCGCCCGCCGGGACAGTAACTATGGCTACACCTTC.

This clonotype was picked up a small number of times. The V and J genes are TRBV7-2 and TRBJ1-1; D remains ambiguous. CDR1 and CDR2 from the germline V gene are SGHTA and FQGNSA. Trimming stripped 0 bases from V and 4 bases from J, with 6 bases between. The CDR3 consists of 13 residues. The CDR3 sequence is CASSLAVGTEAFF. In nucleotides, the CDR3 is TGTGCCAGCAGCTTAGCGGTCGGCACTGAAGCTTTCTTT.

This clonotype has more than one count but fewer than ten. The chain combines TRBV4-1 with TRBJ1-5, with D unclear. This CDR3 contains 14 residues. Trimming left V 1 base short and J 5 bases short, with 9 bases between. Germline V gene data show CDR1 as MGHRA and CDR2 as YSYEKL. The CDR3 DNA follows: TGCGCCAGCAGCCAAGCACAGTGGGATCAGCCCCAGCATTTT. Translation: CASSQAQWDQPQHF.

This clonotype was seen only a few times. The J gene is TRBJ1-2, the V gene TRBV5-8; a weak D match, TRBD1 (5 bases). The CDR3 is made up of 16 amino acids. V was trimmed by 5 bases and J by 4 bases, leaving 21 bases between them. Germline V gene sequence: CDR1 SGHTS, CDR2 YDEGEE. CDR3 sequence reads: CASSFAGTQALYGYTF. The CDR3 coding sequence is TGTGCCAGCAGTTTCGCCGGGACCCAGGCTCTCTATGGCTACACCTTC.

This chain connects TRBV24-1 to TRBJ1-2, with no clear D. CDR3 length equals 16 residues. Trimming cost V 0 bases and J 3 bases, with 13 bases left between them. The germline CDR1 and CDR2 sequences are KGHDR and SFDVKD. Written as DNA, the CDR3 is TGTGCCACCAGTGATTTGCAAGTTGACGGCTACTATGGCTACACCTTC. Protein product: CATSDLQVDGYYGYTF.

This chain connects TRBV11-2 to TRBJ2-1, with D perhaps TRBD1 or TRBD2 (6 bases each). Germline CDR1 is SGHAT and CDR2 is FQNNGV. The CDR3 sequence is 14 residues long. Trimming removed 5 bases at V and 15 bases at J, with 23 bases between. The CDR3 loop is CASSPGQKPGLRFF. CDR3 coding DNA: TGTGCCAGCAGCCCCGGACAGAAACCGGGACTCCGGTTCTTC.

This clonotype turned up a few times. The chain is built from TRBV20-1 and TRBJ2-3; TRBD2 agrees at 7 bases. J gave up 0 bases and V 2 bases, and 2 bases lay outside the gene matches. The CDR3 spans 14 residues. CDR1 is DFQATT and CDR2 is SNEGSKA in the germline V gene (reference sequence). The CDR3: CSARPGGSTDTQYF. CDR3 bases: TGCAGTGCTAGACCCGGGGGGAGCACAGATACGCAGTATTTT.

Only a few counts were recorded for this clonotype. J is TRBJ2-6 and V is TRBV3-1, with TRBD1 matching over 7 bases. The CDR3 contains 15 residues. The V gene end was trimmed by 6 bases and the J gene end by 2 bases; junction bases not matched to a gene: 4. Per germline, CDR1 LGHDT and CDR2 YNNKEL (reference sequence). The CDR3 loop is CASRHRGAGANVLTF. Here the CDR3 DNA reads TGTGCCAGCAGGCACAGGGGTGCTGGGGCCAACGTCCTGACTTTC.